This T cell receptor beta chain was sequenced during a study of the immune and genomic landscape of osteosarcoma (dated by TCRdb to 2020 to 2022). With regard to the full study: The overall cohort included about 51 pediatric and adult patients with high-grade osteosarcoma, and the median age at diagnosis was 25 to 30 years (range roughly 5-81). Each of a few patients provided a couple of samples from the same tumor site. In the overall cohort, approximately 59% of patients were male, and localized disease at diagnosis was presented by about 78% of patients. The goal of the study was to explain why immune checkpoint inhibitors show limited clinical activity in osteosarcoma. TCR sequencing results were integrated with transcriptome, protein array and immunostaining data to characterize the osteosarcoma immunogenomic landscape. The study profiled osteosarcoma specimens with whole genome, RNA and T-cell receptor sequencing plus immunohistochemistry and reverse phase protein arrays to define immunogenic potential. The cohort was enriched for poor-risk disease, with roughly 73% showing unfavorable pathologic response to standard therapy and approximately 66% deceased. General study outcomes and caveats: Because osteosarcoma is rare and all possible samples were collected, sample size was not determined by any statistical method. Productive TCR clonality was found to be low overall, with an average of 0.09 and a maximum of 0.3, which suggested limited T-cell clonal expansion. Alongside the frozen tumor specimens, matched blood was collected from only two patients. Although TCR productive clonality was higher in the immune-hot C3 cluster than in the cold C1 cluster, TCR productive clonality was still low overall. In five cases, the repertoire was dominated by a single hyperexpanded clone, and fewer than 100 T-cell clonotypes were detected in all five cases. Rather than matched normal tissue, external data from normal skin and healthy peripheral blood provided the clonality benchmarks.

TCR beta chain CDR3 regions were immunosequenced with the ImmunoSEQ Assay (Adaptive Biotechnologies). In the original analysis: TCRB rearrangements, read counts, read proportions and gene usage were exported through the ImmunoSEQ Analyzer platform. Using productive rearrangements, T-cell clonality was calculated as 1 minus Pielou's evenness. In the clonal space homeostasis analysis, clonotypes were grouped as rare, small, medium, large or hyperexpanded (0.01 to 1 of the repertoire). TCR productive clonality was compared across immune clusters C1, C2 and C3 using the Wilcoxon rank sum test. In TCRdb, the immuneACCESS table is reduced to in-frame sequences with V and J assigned. These tables do not hold every clone; where another copy was compared, an unresolved V gene accounts for under half, and the others remain unexplained. D and trimming come from the DNA, and the V and J calls and clone size come from that table. Recorded for this sample are about 4,600 clones; about 71% of them occurred a single time. The ten largest account for around 17% of the sample.

Post-treatment primary, local recurrence and metastasis tumors from poor-prognosis patients were used as specimens. To note about this clone: The target of this receptor is not known. Base qualities are not recorded, but no much larger clone differs from it by a single base.

CDR3 length: 19 amino acids, cysteine to phenylalanine. Only the CDR3 DNA stays, 57 bases, in frame from base 1. CDR1 and CDR2 are drawn from the germline V gene: MGHRA, YSYEKL. V and J are trimmed by 0 bases and 7 bases, and the gene matches miss 18 bases of the junction. Material: osteosarcoma tumor tissue from the femur. The chain is made from TRBV4-1 and TRBJ2-1; 7 junctional bases match TRBD1. The source is a human donor with osteosarcoma. The CDR3 is CASSQDFPVGRGYGNEQFF. The nucleotide sequence is TGCGCCAGCAGCCAAGATTTCCCCGTCGGCAGGGGGTACGGGAATGAGCAGTTCTTC.